This TCR beta chain comes out of a study of blood T cell repertoires in COVID-19. Study as a whole: There were acute and convalescent COVID-19 samples, and they came from the United States, Italy and Spain. Sample material is recorded as cDNA or gDNA derived from T cells, B-cell-depleted T cells, or PBMCs.

Authors' analysis steps: Reference gene primer amplification yielded estimated nucleated cell counts. Using immunoSEQ multiplex PCR, the repertoire was profiled, and TCRdb retains in-frame clones only, with some absent. The DNA was the basis for D and trimming; V, J and clone size are from that table. The top ten hold 2% to 2.5% of the sample, which has 200,000 to 250,000 clones, roughly 88% seen once. The CDR3 length is 15 residues. Trimming stripped 3 bases from V and 0 bases from J, with 9 bases between. Germline lookup yields CDR1 MNHNS and CDR2 SASEGT. Cohort 3 donors were reported recovered after two negative PCRs, clearance, or symptom resolution.

The sample was PBMCs or T cells enriched from blood (not recorded which). The chain carries TRBV6-1 and TRBJ1-5; TRBD1 is a possible D gene (5 bases). The source of this sequence is a woman aged 45-65 years who had recovered from COVID-19. The CDR3 sequence is CASSEGLTSNQPQHF. The CDR3 coding sequence is TGTGCCAGCAGTGAGGGACTTACTAGCAATCAGCCCCAGCATTTT.